The 5 T cell receptor beta chains below all came from one sample that was sequenced in a study of PD-1 blockade in classical Hodgkin lymphoma. Measured with immunoSEQ multiplex PCR; TCRdb has only the in-frame clones, and not every one. The sample contains roughly 77,000 clones, about 93% of which appear only once. The time point was: newly diagnosed, previously untreated cHL patient sample. The specimen was peripheral blood mononuclear cells (PBMCs). These receptors originate from a human donor with classical Hodgkin lymphoma.

CDR3 region: CASSHEYGEAFF. CDR3 sequence (DNA): TGCGCCAGCAGCCATGAGTATGGTGAAGCTTTCTTT. The V call is TRBV5-1, the J call TRBJ1-1, with no clear D. This CDR3 contains 12 residues. V lost 4 bases and J lost 7, with 11 bases in between. Germline CDR1 SGHRS, CDR2 YFSETQ.

This rearrangement joins TRBV10-3 to TRBJ2-7; D gene unclear. V was clipped by 2 bases and J by 1 base, with 6 bases between them. Germline lookup yields CDR1 ENHRY and CDR2 SYGVKD. The CDR3 sequence is 13 residues long. DNA of the CDR3: TGTGCCATCAGTGAGACGACGTCCTACGAGCAGTACTTC. Residues: CAISETTSYEQYF.

V usage is TRBV5-5 and J usage is TRBJ2-5; D remains ambiguous. Between the trimmed V and J ends, which lost 0 bases and 4 bases, there was a span of 13 bases. Germline V gene lookup returns CDR1 SGHKS and CDR2 YYEKEE (reference sequence). The CDR3 length is 15 residues. The CDR3, as DNA: TGTGCCAGCAGCTTGGCCGTCCCAAAGGGAGAGACCCAGTACTTC. Its protein is CASSLAVPKGETQYF.

The gene calls are TRBV4-3 and TRBJ2-2, with 10 bases matching TRBD1. From germline, CDR1 is LGHNA and CDR2 YSLEER. CDR3 length: 19 amino acids. Unmatched junction bases numbered 13, after V lost 0 bases and J lost 6 bases. The CDR3 DNA reads as TGCGCCAGCAGCCAAGATACTAAGCCTGGGACAGGGGTGGCCGGGGAGCTGTTTTTT. It is translated as CASSQDTKPGTGVAGELFF.

This clone has a single count. The V gene is TRBV19, the J gene TRBJ1-1; D is possibly TRBD1 (5 bases). Germline-derived CDR1 and CDR2 are LNHDA and SQIVND (reference sequence). Trimming left V 5 bases short and J 8 bases short, with 15 bases between. There are 13 residues in the CDR3. CDR3 amino acids: CASSPGDGYEAFF. CDR3 DNA sequence: TGTGCCAGTAGTCCGGGGGACGGTTACGAAGCTTTCTTT.